Shown below are 16 T cell receptor beta chains from a single sample sequenced in a study of OX40 agonist ivuxolimab in advanced cancers. Produced via immunoSEQ multiplex PCR; TCRdb's table is partial and in-frame only. The table has tens of thousands of clones, over 70% seen once. Sequences were derived from CD4+ or CD8+ T cells sorted from blood, sampled in a trial of the OX40 agonist ivuxolimab. The receptors come from an adult with an advanced solid tumor such as melanoma, head and neck, liver or kidney cancer.

The chain uses TRBV4-1 and TRBJ1-2; TRBD1 aligns across 7 bases. J gave up 7 bases and V 3 bases, and 8 bases lay outside the gene matches. The CDR3 sequence is 14 residues long. Germline V lookup: CDR1 MGHRA, CDR2 YSYEKL. CDR3 sequence: CASSQPPRTGGYTF. The CDR3 bases are TGCGCCAGCAGCCAGCCACCCAGGACAGGTGGCTACACCTTC.

This clone was detected only a few times. The genes are TRBV5-1 and TRBJ2-7, with TRBD2 matching over 7 bases. Germline CDR1 and CDR2: SGHRS and YFSETQ. The V and J ends lost 4 bases and 4 bases, in that order; junction bases with no gene match: 8. This CDR3 spans 14 amino acids. CDR3 in amino acids: CASSGASGPYEQYF. The CDR3 region has the DNA TGCGCCAGCAGCGGGGCTAGCGGACCGTACGAGCAGTACTTC.

The chain's CDR3 is CATSRDRSGDTQYF. CDR3 bases: TGTGCCACCAGCAGAGATCGGTCGGGGGATACGCAGTATTTT. The V gene is TRBV15, the J gene TRBJ2-3; tentatively, D is TRBD2 (5 bases). The germline CDR1 and CDR2 sequences are LNHNV and YYDKDF (reference sequence). Trimming removed 0 bases at V and 6 bases at J, with 10 bases between. The CDR3 has 14 residues.

J is TRBJ1-2 and V is TRBV5-5, with D perhaps matching TRBD1 (6 bases). CDR3 length: 13 amino acids. Germline V gene lookup returns CDR1 SGHKS and CDR2 YYEKEE (reference sequence). Trimming stripped 2 bases from V and 4 bases from J, with 9 bases between. In nucleotides, the CDR3 is TGTGCCAGCAGCTTCGGACAGCGCTATGGCTACACCTTC. Translation gives CASSFGQRYGYTF.

This chain joins TRBV7-9 and TRBJ1-2; the match to TRBD1 covers 7 bases. CDR1 is SEHNR, CDR2 FQNEAQ, per germline (reference sequence). With V trimmed by 5 bases and J by 2 bases, 11 bases remained unmatched. The CDR3 consists of 16 residues. Written as DNA, the CDR3 is TGTGCCAGCAGCATACGACAGGGTCTGATCAACTATGGCTACACCTTC. Protein product: CASSIRQGLINYGYTF.

V and J are TRBV18 and TRBJ2-5; no firm D call. The germline V gene has CDR1 KGHSH and CDR2 LQKENI. The CDR3 spans 12 residues. Trimming took 3 bases from V and 4 from J, leaving 6 bases between them. CDR3 nucleotide sequence: TGTGCCAGCTCACCTGTGGCAGAGACCCAGTACTTC. Translation gives CASSPVAETQYF.

The chain has TRBV4-1 and TRBJ2-1; 15 positions match TRBD2. Losses at the gene ends were 2 bases for V and 9 bases for J; bases not matched to a gene: 5. Germline values: CDR1 MGHRA, CDR2 YSYEKL. The CDR3 covers 16 residues. CDR3 in amino acids: CASSQRTSGRAGEQFF. DNA of the CDR3: TGCGCCAGCAGCCAACGGACTAGCGGGAGGGCAGGTGAGCAGTTCTTC.

The chain is built from TRBV7-6 and TRBJ1-3, with 7 bases matching TRBD1. CDR3 length: 15 residues. V lost 3 bases, J lost 1 base, and 3 bases stayed unmatched. CDR1 and CDR2 from the germline V gene are SGHVS and FNYEAQ. In nucleotides, the CDR3 is TGTGCCAGCAGCTTGGACAGGCGATCTGGAAACACCATATATTTT. Translation: CASSLDRRSGNTIYF. The full variable domain, in which reference TRBV7-6 and TRBJ1-3 provide the parts outside the CDR3, is GAGVSQSPRYKVTKRGQDVALRCDPISGHVSLYWYRQALGQGPEFLTYFNYEAQQDKSGLPNDRFSAERPEGSISTLTIQRTEQRDSAMYRCASSLDRRSGNTIYFGEGSWLTVV.

The chain joins TRBV5-1 to TRBJ1-6, with D hard to call. The V gene lost 0 bases and the J gene lost 7 bases, with 14 bases spanning the gap. The germline gives CDR1 SGHRS, CDR2 YFSETQ. There are 16 residues in the CDR3. This chain's CDR3 is CASSLEGTARNSPLHF. CDR3 DNA sequence: TGCGCCAGCAGCTTGGAAGGAACCGCGCGAAATTCACCCCTCCACTTT.

The chain joins TRBV5-1 to TRBJ1-2; tentatively, D is TRBD1 (6 bases). In germline, CDR1 is SGHRS, CDR2 YFSETQ. V was shortened by 2 bases and J by 0 bases, with 8 bases between the two germline ends. CDR3 length: 14 amino acids. CDR3 loop: CASSFGGSNYGYTF. The CDR3 DNA sequence: TGCGCCAGCAGCTTCGGGGGCTCTAACTATGGCTACACCTTC. The whole variable domain, filled in from reference TRBV5-1 and TRBJ1-2, reads KAGVTQTPRYLIKTRGQQVTLSCSPISGHRSVSWYQQTPGQGLQFLFEYFSETQRNKGNFPGRFSGRQFSNSRSEMNVSTLELGDSALYLCASSFGGSNYGYTFGSGTRLTVV.

The V call is TRBV11-3, the J call TRBJ2-2, with D possibly being TRBD1 (6 bases). The germline V gene encodes CDR1 SGHNT and CDR2 YENEEA. The V gene lost 5 bases and the J gene lost 2 bases, with 18 bases spanning the gap. There are 17 residues in the CDR3. The CDR3 loop reads CASSPGMWTVNTGELFF. The CDR3 DNA follows: TGTGCCAGCAGCCCCGGGATGTGGACAGTAAACACCGGGGAGCTGTTTTTT.

The V call is TRBV19, the J call TRBJ2-1; D is possibly TRBD2 (6 bases). The CDR3 loop spans 15 amino acids. V lost 5 bases and J lost 6, with 17 bases in between. Germline-derived CDR1 and CDR2 are LNHDA and SQIVND (reference sequence). In DNA, the CDR3 is TGTGCCAGTAGTCCGTTCGGGAGTTCTGGCAATGAGCAGTTCTTC. Its protein is CASSPFGSSGNEQFF.

This chain uses TRBV7-9 with TRBJ2-3; TRBD2 matches 10 bases. CDR1 is SEHNR and CDR2 is FQNEAQ in the germline V gene (reference sequence). The trim removed 5 bases at V and 5 bases at J, leaving 13 bases unmatched. The CDR3 sequence is 17 residues long. The CDR3 DNA is TGTGCCAGCAGCCGCCTAGTCCTAGCGGGGGTGGGAGATACGCAGTATTTT. It yields the protein CASSRLVLAGVGDTQYF.

This rearrangement joins TRBV9 to TRBJ1-3; D ambiguous. Germline assignment: CDR1 SGDLS and CDR2 YYNGEE. V shed 4 bases and J shed 0 bases, with 11 bases lying between them. CDR3 size: 15 residues. CDR3 nucleotide sequence: TGTGCCAGCAGCCCCGTGGAGCCCTCTGGAAACACCATATATTTT. It is translated as CASSPVEPSGNTIYF.

This clone was counted only a few times. The chain couples TRBV9 to TRBJ2-1; 13 positions agree with TRBD2. CDR3 size: 21 residues. V dropped 5 bases and J dropped 6; count of bases not matched to a gene: 23. CDR1 and CDR2 from the germline V gene are SGDLS and YYNGEE. CDR3 protein: CASSYRGQGSRLAGGGNEQFF. CDR3 DNA: TGTGCCAGCAGTTATAGAGGGCAGGGCTCTCGACTAGCGGGAGGTGGCAATGAGCAGTTCTTC.

The sample holds one count of this clone. V gene TRBV5-1 combines with J gene TRBJ2-5, with D perhaps matching TRBD2 (5 bases). Germline assignment: CDR1 SGHRS and CDR2 YFSETQ. V was cut by 2 bases and J by 5 bases, with 16 bases left in between. The CDR3 is 15 amino acids. The CDR3 nucleotides are TGCGCCAGCAGCTTATCCGGGGAGTTTTCGGAGACCCAGTACTTC. Amino acid sequence: CASSLSGEFSETQYF.